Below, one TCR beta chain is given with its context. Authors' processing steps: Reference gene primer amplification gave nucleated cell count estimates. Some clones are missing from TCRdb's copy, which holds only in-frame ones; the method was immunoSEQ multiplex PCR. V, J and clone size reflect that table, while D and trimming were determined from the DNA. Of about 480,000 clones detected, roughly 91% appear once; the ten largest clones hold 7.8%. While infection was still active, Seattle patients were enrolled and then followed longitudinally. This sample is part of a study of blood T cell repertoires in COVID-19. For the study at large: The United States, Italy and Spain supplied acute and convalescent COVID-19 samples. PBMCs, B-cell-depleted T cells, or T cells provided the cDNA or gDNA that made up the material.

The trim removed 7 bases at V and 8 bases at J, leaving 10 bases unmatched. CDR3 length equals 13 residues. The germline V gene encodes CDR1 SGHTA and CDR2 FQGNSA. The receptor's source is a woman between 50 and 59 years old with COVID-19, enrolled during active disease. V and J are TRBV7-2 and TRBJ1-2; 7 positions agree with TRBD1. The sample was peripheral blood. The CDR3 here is CASTVTGPGGYTF. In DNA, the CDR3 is TGTGCCAGCACGGTGACAGGGCCTGGGGGCTACACCTTC.